This TCR beta chain was captured by sequencing in a study of blood T cell repertoires in COVID-19. Grouping used clinical history reported by participants in a survey and questionnaire. Donors in Cohort 3 counted as recovered after two negative PCRs, clearance, or symptom resolution. The CDR3 sequence is 15 residues long. Trimming removed 0 bases from V and 0 bases from J, with 5 bases in between. Germline CDR1 reads KGHSY; CDR2 reads FQNENV. In the original workflow: Counts of nucleated cells, estimated from reference gene primer amplification, were obtained. Assay: immunoSEQ multiplex PCR; the TCRdb copy retains only in-frame clones and omits some. V and J calls and clone size are copied from that table; D and trimming were computed from the DNA. This sample has about 150,000 clones, with 84% found just once.

The sequenced sample was PBMCs or T cells enriched from blood (not recorded which). The chain recombines TRBV16 with TRBJ2-2; D gene unclear. This receptor was identified in a woman aged 45-59 years who had recovered from COVID-19. The CDR3 coding sequence is TGTGCCAGCAGCCAATCTGAGGCGAACACCGGGGAGCTGTTTTTT. This gives the protein CASSQSEANTGELFF.